These T cell receptor beta chains were read from a single sample in a study of blood T cell repertoires in COVID-19. Clones were sequenced by immunoSEQ multiplex PCR, and TCRdb holds only the in-frame ones, with some missing. Of roughly 280,000 clones detected, around 90% appear once; the ten largest clones hold approximately 3%. The sample taken for sequencing was PBMCs or T cells enriched from blood (not recorded which). These receptors were taken from a man aged 35 to 55 who had been exposed to COVID-19. Each CDR3 is given with its conserved first and last residue. Each record gives: clone size, V gene, J gene, D gene, CDR3 protein, CDR3 DNA. A D gene is named only where the DNA matches it firmly. Clone size is stated in some rows and not others, as once, few, many or a class when expanded.

-	TRBV28	TRBJ2-7	TRBD2	CASSSRGLGEVYEQYF	TGTGCCAGCAGTTCAAGGGGACTAGGGGAAGTCTACGAGCAGTACTTC
-	TRBV5-4	TRBJ1-1	TRBD1	CASRRQGVNTEAFF	TGTGCCAGCAGAAGACAGGGTGTGAACACTGAAGCTTTCTTT
-	TRBV11-3	TRBJ2-2	-	CASSFNGELFF	TGTGCCAGCAGCTTTAACGGGGAGCTGTTTTTT
-	TRBV4-1	TRBJ1-6	-	CASSQGDAGNSPLHF	TGCGCCAGCAGCCAAGGAGACGCCGGGAACTCACCCCTCCACTTT
-	TRBV6-4	TRBJ2-1	-	CASSEAGYRVGYNEQFF	TGTGCCAGCAGTGAAGCTGGTTATCGGGTTGGCTACAATGAGCAGTTCTTC
-	TRBV12-5	TRBJ1-3	TRBD1	CASEKRTGGAGSGNTIYF	TGTGCTAGTGAAAAACGGACAGGGGGCGCGGGCTCTGGAAACACCATATATTTT
-	TRBV7-2	TRBJ1-4	TRBD1	CASSLAQGGWGEKLFF	TGTGCCAGCAGCTTAGCCCAGGGGGGCTGGGGTGAAAAACTGTTTTTT
-	TRBV19	TRBJ1-2	TRBD1	CASSRDSPTYGYTF	TGTGCCAGTAGTAGGGACAGCCCTACCTATGGCTACACCTTC
-	TRBV25-1	TRBJ2-1	-	CASKGLRRNEQFF	TGTGCCAGCAAGGGGCTCCGTCGGAATGAGCAGTTCTTC
-	TRBV30	TRBJ2-7	TRBD2	CAWSVRTSGVRSYYEQYF	TGTGCCTGGAGTGTAAGGACTAGCGGGGTTCGGAGTTATTACGAGCAGTACTTC
-	TRBV28	TRBJ1-5	-	CASSLSSRGRGGNQPQHF	TGTGCCAGCAGTTTATCCTCCCGGGGGAGGGGAGGCAATCAGCCCCAGCATTTT
once	TRBV28	TRBJ1-5	-	CASRLRRGNQPQHF	TGTGCCAGCAGACTACGACGGGGCAATCAGCCCCAGCATTTT
-	TRBV27	TRBJ2-7	TRBD1	CASSRQGREQYF	TGTGCCAGCAGTAGACAGGGCAGGGAGCAGTACTTC
-	TRBV5-4	TRBJ2-5	TRBD2	CASGREEETQYF	TGTGCCAGCGGGCGGGAGGAAGAGACCCAGTACTTC
-	TRBV9	TRBJ2-3	TRBD2	CASSAWASGSGSDTQYF	TGTGCCAGCAGCGCGTGGGCTAGCGGGAGTGGTTCGGATACGCAGTATTTT
-	TRBV7-9	TRBJ2-7	-	CASSPVSGYEQYF	TGTGCCAGCAGCCCAGTGTCGGGATACGAGCAGTACTTC
once	TRBV5-1	TRBJ2-4	TRBD1	CASSPLDRENIQYF	TGCGCCAGCAGCCCCTTGGACAGGGAGAACATTCAGTACTTC
-	TRBV27	TRBJ2-1	TRBD2	CASRPASGLSYNEQFF	TGTGCCAGCAGGCCAGCTAGCGGACTTTCCTACAATGAGCAGTTCTTC
-	TRBV5-6	TRBJ1-2	TRBD1	CASSLWTGGEFNYGYTF	TGTGCCAGCAGCTTGTGGACAGGGGGCGAATTTAACTATGGCTACACCTTC
-	TRBV7-9	TRBJ1-2	-	CASSLGTFPGYTF	TGTGCCAGCAGCTTAGGGACATTTCCTGGCTACACCTTC
once	TRBV4-1	TRBJ1-1	TRBD1	CASSPRQGLQGTEAFF	TGCGCCAGCAGCCCCCGACAGGGCCTCCAAGGGACTGAAGCTTTCTTT
-	TRBV18	TRBJ1-3	-	CASSPVDQATGNTIYF	TGTGCCAGCTCACCAGTAGACCAAGCGACTGGAAACACCATATATTTT
-	TRBV19	TRBJ2-2	-	CASRVAGELFF	TGTGCCAGTCGAGTAGCCGGGGAGCTGTTTTTT
-	TRBV19	TRBJ1-1	-	CASSTPYRDLNTEAFF	TGTGCCAGTAGTACCCCATACAGGGACCTTAACACTGAAGCTTTCTTT
-	TRBV7-2	TRBJ1-2	TRBD1	CASSLDRGENYGYTF	TGTGCCAGCAGCTTAGACAGGGGGGAGAACTATGGCTACACCTTC
-	TRBV2	TRBJ1-1	TRBD1	CASKTGTDNTEAFF	TGTGCCAGCAAGACCGGGACAGATAACACTGAAGCTTTCTTT